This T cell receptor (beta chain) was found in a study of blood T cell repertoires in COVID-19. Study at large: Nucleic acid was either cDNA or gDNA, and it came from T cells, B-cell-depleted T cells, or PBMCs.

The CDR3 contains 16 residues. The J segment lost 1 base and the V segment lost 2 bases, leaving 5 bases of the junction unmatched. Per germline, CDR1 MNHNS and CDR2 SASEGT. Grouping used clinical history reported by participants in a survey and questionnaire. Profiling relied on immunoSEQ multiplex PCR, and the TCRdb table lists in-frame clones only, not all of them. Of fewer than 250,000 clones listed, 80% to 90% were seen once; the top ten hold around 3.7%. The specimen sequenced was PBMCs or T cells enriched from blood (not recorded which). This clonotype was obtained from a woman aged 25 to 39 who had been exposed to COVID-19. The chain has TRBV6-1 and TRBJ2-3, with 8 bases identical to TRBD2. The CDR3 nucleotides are TGTGCCAGCAGTGAATGGAGCGGGAGTGGCACAGATACGCAGTATTTT. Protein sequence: CASSEWSGSGTDTQYF.